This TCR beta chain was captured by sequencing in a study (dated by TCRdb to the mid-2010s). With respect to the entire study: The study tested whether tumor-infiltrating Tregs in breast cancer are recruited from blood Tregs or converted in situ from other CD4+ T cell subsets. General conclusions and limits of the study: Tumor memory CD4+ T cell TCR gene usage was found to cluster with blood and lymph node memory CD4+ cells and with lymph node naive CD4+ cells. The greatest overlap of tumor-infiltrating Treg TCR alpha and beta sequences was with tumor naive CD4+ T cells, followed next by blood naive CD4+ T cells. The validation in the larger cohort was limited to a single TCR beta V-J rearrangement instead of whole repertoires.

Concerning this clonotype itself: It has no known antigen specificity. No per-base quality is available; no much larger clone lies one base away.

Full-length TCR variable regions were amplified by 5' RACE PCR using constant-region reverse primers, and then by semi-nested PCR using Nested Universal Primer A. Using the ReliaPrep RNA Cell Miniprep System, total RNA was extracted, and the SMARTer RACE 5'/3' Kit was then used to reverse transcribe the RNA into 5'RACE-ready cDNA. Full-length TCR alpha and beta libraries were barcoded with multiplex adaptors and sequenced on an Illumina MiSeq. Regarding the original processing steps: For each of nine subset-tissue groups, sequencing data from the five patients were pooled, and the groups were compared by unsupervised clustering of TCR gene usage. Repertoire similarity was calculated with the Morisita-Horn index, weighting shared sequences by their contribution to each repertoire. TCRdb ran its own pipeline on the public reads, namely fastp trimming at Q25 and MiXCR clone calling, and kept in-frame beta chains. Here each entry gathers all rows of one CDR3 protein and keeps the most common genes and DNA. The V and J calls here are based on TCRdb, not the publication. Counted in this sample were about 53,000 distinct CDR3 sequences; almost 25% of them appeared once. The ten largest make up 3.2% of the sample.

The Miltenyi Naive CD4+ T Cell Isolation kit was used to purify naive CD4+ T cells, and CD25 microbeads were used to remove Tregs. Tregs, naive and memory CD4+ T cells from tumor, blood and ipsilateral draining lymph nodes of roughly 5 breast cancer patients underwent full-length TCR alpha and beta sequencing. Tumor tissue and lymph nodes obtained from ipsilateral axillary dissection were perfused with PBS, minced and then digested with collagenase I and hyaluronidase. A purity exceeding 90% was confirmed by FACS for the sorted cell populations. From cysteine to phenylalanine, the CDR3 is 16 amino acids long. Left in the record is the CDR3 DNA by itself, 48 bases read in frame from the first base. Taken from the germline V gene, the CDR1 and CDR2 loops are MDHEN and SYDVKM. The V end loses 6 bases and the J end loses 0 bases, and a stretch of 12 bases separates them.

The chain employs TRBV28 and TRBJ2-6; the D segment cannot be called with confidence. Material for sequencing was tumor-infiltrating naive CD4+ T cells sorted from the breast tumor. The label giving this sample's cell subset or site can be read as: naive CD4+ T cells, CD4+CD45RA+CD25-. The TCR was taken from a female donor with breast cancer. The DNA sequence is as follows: TGTGCCAGCAGAAAGGCAGGAAGCTCTGGGGCCAACGTCCTGACTTTC. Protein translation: CASRKAGSSGANVLTF.